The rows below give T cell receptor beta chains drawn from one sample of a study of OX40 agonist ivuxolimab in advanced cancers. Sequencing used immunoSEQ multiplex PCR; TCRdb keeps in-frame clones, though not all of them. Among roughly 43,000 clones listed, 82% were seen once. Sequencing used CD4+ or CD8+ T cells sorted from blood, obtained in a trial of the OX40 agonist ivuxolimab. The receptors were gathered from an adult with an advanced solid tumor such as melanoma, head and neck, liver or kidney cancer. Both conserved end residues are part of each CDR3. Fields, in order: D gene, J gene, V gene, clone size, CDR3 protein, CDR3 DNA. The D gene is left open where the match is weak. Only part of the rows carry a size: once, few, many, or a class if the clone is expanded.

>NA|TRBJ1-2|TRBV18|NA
CASSPGRDNYGYTF
TGTGCCAGCTCACCGGGACGGGATAACTATGGCTACACCTTC
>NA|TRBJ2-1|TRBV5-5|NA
CASSLELVYNEQFF
TGTGCCAGCAGCTTGGAGCTAGTCTACAATGAGCAGTTCTTC
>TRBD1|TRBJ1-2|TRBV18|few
CASSLGQADPAYGYTF
TGTGCCAGCTCACTCGGACAGGCAGATCCCGCTTATGGCTACACCTTC
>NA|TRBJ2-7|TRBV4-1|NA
CASSQDPDSPTKQYF
TGCGCCAGCAGCCAAGACCCGGACAGCCCTACTAAGCAGTACTTC
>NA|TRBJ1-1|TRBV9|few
CASSGTGGAGEAFF
TGTGCCAGCAGCGGGACTGGGGGAGCGGGTGAAGCTTTCTTT
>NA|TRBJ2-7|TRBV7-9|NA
CASSPTRDNPYEQYF
TGTGCCAGCAGCCCTACCCGGGACAACCCCTACGAGCAGTACTTC
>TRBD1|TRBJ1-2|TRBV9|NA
CASSVEIGDSYGYTF
TGTGCCAGCAGCGTAGAAATAGGGGACAGCTATGGCTACACCTTC
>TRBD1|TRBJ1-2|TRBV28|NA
CASSSGGQGYGYTF
TGTGCCAGCAGTTCTGGGGGACAGGGCTATGGCTACACCTTC
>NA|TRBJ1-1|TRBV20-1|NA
CSARPEAFF
TGCAGTGCTAGACCAGAAGCTTTCTTT
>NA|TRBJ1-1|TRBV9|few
CASSVATGMGPNTEAFF
TGTGCCAGCAGCGTAGCTACGGGTATGGGCCCGAACACTGAAGCTTTCTTT
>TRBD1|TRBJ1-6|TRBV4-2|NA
CASSPTGQAIPPLHF
TGTGCCAGCAGCCCCACGGGACAGGCAATCCCTCCCCTCCACTTT
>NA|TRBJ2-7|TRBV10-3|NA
CAISQGLYEQYF
TGTGCCATCAGCCAGGGCCTGTACGAGCAGTACTTC
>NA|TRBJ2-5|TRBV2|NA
CASSEWAPGAGETQYF
TGTGCCAGCAGTGAATGGGCTCCGGGGGCCGGGGAGACCCAGTACTTC
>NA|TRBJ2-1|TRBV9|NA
CASSVDPSMASYNEQFF
TGTGCCAGCAGCGTCGACCCCTCGATGGCCTCCTACAATGAGCAGTTCTTC
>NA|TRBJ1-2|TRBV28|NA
CASREGGRRLKGYTF
TGTGCCAGCAGGGAGGGCGGGAGAAGGCTGAAGGGCTACACCTTC
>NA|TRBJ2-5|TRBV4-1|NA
CASSQTPTGIETQYF
TGCGCCAGCAGCCAAACCCCGACAGGTATAGAGACCCAGTACTTC
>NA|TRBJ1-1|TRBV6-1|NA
CASSETGVGEAFF
TGTGCCAGCAGTGAAACGGGGGTGGGTGAAGCTTTCTTT
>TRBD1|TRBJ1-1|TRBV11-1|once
CASSFYQGGQGRTEAFF
TGTGCCAGCAGCTTTTATCAGGGAGGACAGGGGAGAACTGAAGCTTTCTTT
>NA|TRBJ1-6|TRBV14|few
CASSLGGGKSPLHF
TGTGCCAGCAGCCTGGGAGGGGGTAAATCACCCCTCCACTTT
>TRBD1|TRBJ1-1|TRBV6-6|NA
CASSTYPGGYTEAFF
TGTGCCAGCAGTACGTACCCAGGGGGCTACACTGAAGCTTTCTTT
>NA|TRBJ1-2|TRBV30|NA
CACARTSNYGYTF
TGTGCCTGTGCAAGGACTTCTAACTATGGCTACACCTTC
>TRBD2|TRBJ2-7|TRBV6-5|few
CASRPTSGGHYEQYF
TGTGCCAGCAGGCCTACTAGCGGGGGGCACTACGAGCAGTACTTC
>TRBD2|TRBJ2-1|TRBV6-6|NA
CASGPGGREQFF
TGTGCCAGCGGACCGGGGGGGCGTGAGCAGTTCTTC